A selection of T cell receptor beta chains follows, all from one sample in a study of cytomegalovirus exposure and HLA in healthy donors. Repertoires were generated with immunoSEQ multiplex PCR, while TCRdb's copy carries only in-frame clones and drops some. The data contain roughly 330,000 clones, roughly 87% of them singletons. Input material: PBMCs. These receptors all come from a woman aged 25 to 39 in good health and CMV-seropositive. The CDR3 runs from the conserved cysteine through the conserved F or W.

v_gene: TRBV29-1; j_gene: TRBJ1-2; CDR3aa: CSVEDSVSGVGYTF
v_gene: TRBV29-1; j_gene: TRBJ2-2; CDR3aa: CSVQTGRGELFF
v_gene: TRBV28; j_gene: TRBJ2-1; CDR3aa: CASSPSRNYNEQFF
v_gene: TRBV6-5; j_gene: TRBJ2-1; CDR3aa: CASRMESNSYNEQFF
v_gene: TRBV28; j_gene: TRBJ2-7; CDR3aa: CASSLIGGWYEQYF
v_gene: TRBV28; j_gene: TRBJ2-7; CDR3aa: CASLTGPSGTVYEQYF
v_gene: TRBV29-1; j_gene: TRBJ1-1; CDR3aa: CSVVGERTEAFF
v_gene: TRBV29-1; j_gene: TRBJ1-3; CDR3aa: CSVVVFSAGNTIYF
v_gene: TRBV7-3; j_gene: TRBJ2-3; CDR3aa: CASSLRGGAQYF
v_gene: TRBV6-1; j_gene: TRBJ2-2; CDR3aa: CASSVAGKNTGELFF
v_gene: TRBV5-1; j_gene: TRBJ1-2; CDR3aa: CASSLYQGNGYTF
v_gene: TRBV2; j_gene: TRBJ1-3; CDR3aa: CASSETGISGNTIYF
v_gene: TRBV4-1; j_gene: TRBJ2-1; CDR3aa: CASSQESGRGLDEQFF
v_gene: TRBV19; j_gene: TRBJ1-2; CDR3aa: CASSKSTQGHYGYTF
v_gene: TRBV28; j_gene: TRBJ2-7; CDR3aa: CASSPPWGYEQYF
v_gene: TRBV5-1; j_gene: TRBJ1-1; CDR3aa: CASSLFQEQNTEAFF
v_gene: TRBV5-6; j_gene: TRBJ1-4; CDR3aa: CASSLESREKLFF
v_gene: TRBV9; j_gene: TRBJ1-6; CDR3aa: CASSVEIGPDSPLHF
v_gene: TRBV28; j_gene: TRBJ2-3; CDR3aa: CASSLRTSGRRTDTQYF
v_gene: TRBV7-7; j_gene: TRBJ2-7; CDR3aa: CASSTATGTGQYF
v_gene: TRBV7-3; j_gene: TRBJ2-5; CDR3aa: CASSLQGSATQYF
v_gene: TRBV5-4; j_gene: TRBJ2-1; CDR3aa: CASSLGSGVSYNEQFF
v_gene: TRBV9; j_gene: TRBJ2-7; CDR3aa: CASSVGRGDFSYEQYF
v_gene: TRBV4-1; j_gene: TRBJ2-3; CDR3aa: CASSQDRLGGGADTQYF
v_gene: TRBV11-2; j_gene: TRBJ2-5; CDR3aa: CASSLDWRRQETQYF
v_gene: TRBV19; j_gene: TRBJ1-2; CDR3aa: CASSMPTHRSNYGYTF
v_gene: TRBV10-3; j_gene: TRBJ1-5; CDR3aa: CAISARAAPDQPQHF
v_gene: TRBV28; j_gene: TRBJ1-2; CDR3aa: CASSFRATDYGYTF
v_gene: TRBV10-1; j_gene: TRBJ1-2; CDR3aa: CASRVYLWKGYTF
v_gene: TRBV7-7; j_gene: TRBJ2-7; CDR3aa: CASSPETGGVREQYF
v_gene: TRBV19; j_gene: TRBJ2-1; CDR3aa: CASSIRTRGSGNEQFF
v_gene: TRBV28; j_gene: TRBJ2-7; CDR3aa: CASGQVSGSSYEQYF
v_gene: TRBV7-2; j_gene: TRBJ2-7; CDR3aa: CASSLHWSYEQYF
v_gene: TRBV30; j_gene: TRBJ1-2; CDR3aa: CAWRGGQGVPGGYTF
v_gene: TRBV29-1; j_gene: TRBJ2-3; CDR3aa: CSVDPYTDTQYF
v_gene: TRBV14; j_gene: TRBJ1-2; CDR3aa: CASSGSYGYTF
v_gene: TRBV2; j_gene: TRBJ2-5; CDR3aa: CASSERLAGGETQYF
v_gene: TRBV27; j_gene: TRBJ2-5; CDR3aa: CASSSTLAGTPEKETQYF
v_gene: TRBV28; j_gene: TRBJ1-5; CDR3aa: CASSRTGSNQPQHF
v_gene: TRBV11-1; j_gene: TRBJ2-7; CDR3aa: CASSLALTGEQYF
v_gene: TRBV15; j_gene: TRBJ2-5; CDR3aa: CATSRPDRGYQETQYF
v_gene: TRBV25-1; j_gene: TRBJ2-1; CDR3aa: CASTLGGSYNEQFF
v_gene: TRBV5-1; j_gene: TRBJ1-4; CDR3aa: CASSLGGGNEKLFF
v_gene: TRBV6-5; j_gene: TRBJ2-7; CDR3aa: CASSYSIGYEQYF
v_gene: TRBV30; j_gene: TRBJ1-5; CDR3aa: CAWSVRVSYQPQHF
v_gene: TRBV5-6; j_gene: TRBJ1-3; CDR3aa: CASSEAPMEDTIYF
v_gene: TRBV28; j_gene: TRBJ1-1; CDR3aa: CASSLGRNTEAFF
v_gene: TRBV7-6; j_gene: TRBJ2-2; CDR3aa: CASSSGVVGGRTGELFF
v_gene: TRBV7-6; j_gene: TRBJ1-5; CDR3aa: CASSLAPSPNQPQHF
v_gene: TRBV19; j_gene: TRBJ2-1; CDR3aa: CASSISNNEQFF
v_gene: TRBV29-1; j_gene: TRBJ2-2; CDR3aa: CSVAWGYAGELFF
v_gene: TRBV27; j_gene: TRBJ2-1; CDR3aa: CASSLRGDEQFF